This T cell receptor (beta chain) was sequenced for a study of long-term antiretroviral therapy in people with HIV. Study overall: Sampling started about a decade before the 2015 immediate-ART recommendation.

Per the germline V gene, CDR1 is MRHNA and CDR2 is SNTAGT. V was clipped by 2 bases and J by 7 bases, with 8 bases between them. The CDR3 is made up of 12 amino acids. For this clone: Its antigen is not identified.

Overall study results and limits: Clones that expanded before ART (that is, prior to treatment) dominated the repertoire at all time points.

The assay, immunoSEQ v3.0, was run at survey level. Sequencing was performed with immunoSEQ multiplex PCR; in TCRdb, only in-frame clones are kept and a portion is missing. The sample shows about 33,000 clones, approximately 96% of them seen only once. The J gene is TRBJ1-2, the V gene TRBV6-4, with D hard to call. The source material was unsorted PBMCs, sampled approximately 6.8 years after starting antiretroviral therapy. This TCR came from a man aged 30 to 45 with HIV. CDR3 protein: CASSDPLRGYTF. The CDR3 bases are TGTGCCAGCAGTGACCCCCTGCGTGGCTACACCTTC.